This entry is about one TCR beta chain. Its antigen remains unknown. This likely stems from a read error, as it lies one base from a far larger clone. This sample stems from a study of cytomegalovirus exposure and HLA in healthy donors. General study results and limits: Across donors, sequencing depth was assumed by presence/absence analyses to be roughly uniform. In a later analysis, at a false discovery rate of 0.05, 17,000 or so TCR beta sequences matched HLA alleles. In a later analysis, TCR beta V- and J-gene trimming was associated with a missense DCLRE1C variant.

The germline V gene has CDR1 SGHTA and CDR2 FQGTGA. V was shortened by 5 bases and J by 7 bases, with 24 bases between the two germline ends. The length of the CDR3 is 16 residues. Amplification used 60 Vbeta primers and 13 Jbeta primers. The protocol was immunoSEQ multiplex PCR, while the TCRdb copy is restricted to in-frame clones and leaves out a portion. The data hold over 150,000 clones, with approximately 81% observed a single time. The sequence came from a woman aged 25-40 years in good health and CMV-seropositive. Material for sequencing was PBMCs. The chain joins TRBV7-3 to TRBJ2-7, with D possibly matching TRBD2 (5 bases). The CDR3 DNA follows: TGTGCCAGCAGCCGACTCGCGATAGCGACCGACAATGAGCAGTACTTC. Its protein product is CASSRLAIATDNEQYF.